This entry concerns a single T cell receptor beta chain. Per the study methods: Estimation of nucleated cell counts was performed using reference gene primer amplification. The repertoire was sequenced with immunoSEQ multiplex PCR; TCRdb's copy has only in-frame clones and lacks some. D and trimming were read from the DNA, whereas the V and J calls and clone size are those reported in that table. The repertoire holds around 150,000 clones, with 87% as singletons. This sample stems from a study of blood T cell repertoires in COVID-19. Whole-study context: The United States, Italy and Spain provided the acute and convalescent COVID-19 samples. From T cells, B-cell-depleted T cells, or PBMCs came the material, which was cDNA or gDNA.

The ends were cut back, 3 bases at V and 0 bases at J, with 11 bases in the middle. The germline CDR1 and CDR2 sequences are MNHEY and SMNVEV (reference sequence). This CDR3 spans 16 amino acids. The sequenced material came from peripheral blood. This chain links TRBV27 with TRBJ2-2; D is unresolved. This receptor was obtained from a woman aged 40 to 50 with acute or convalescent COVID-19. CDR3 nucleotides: TGTGCCAGCAGTTTGGGCGTCGGTCCGAACACCGGGGAGCTGTTTTTT. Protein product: CASSLGVGPNTGELFF.